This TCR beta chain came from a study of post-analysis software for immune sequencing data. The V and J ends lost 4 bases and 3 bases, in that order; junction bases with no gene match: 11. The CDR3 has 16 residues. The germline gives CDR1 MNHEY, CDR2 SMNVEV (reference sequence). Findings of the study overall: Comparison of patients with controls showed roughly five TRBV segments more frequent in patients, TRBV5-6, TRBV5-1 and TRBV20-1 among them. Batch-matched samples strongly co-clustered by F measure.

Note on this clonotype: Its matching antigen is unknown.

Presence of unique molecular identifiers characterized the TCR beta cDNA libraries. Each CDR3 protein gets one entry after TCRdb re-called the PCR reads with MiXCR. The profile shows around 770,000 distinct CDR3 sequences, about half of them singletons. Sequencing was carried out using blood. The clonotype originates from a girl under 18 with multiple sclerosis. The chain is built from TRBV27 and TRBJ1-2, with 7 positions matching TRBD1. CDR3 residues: CASSSTGQSYYYGYTF. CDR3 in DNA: TGTGCCAGCAGTTCGACGGGACAGTCCTACTACTATGGCTACACCTTC.